The clone carrying this TCR beta chain was seen only a few times. Its antigen is as yet unknown. This sample is part of a study of vaccination effects on CD4 cells after COVID-19. General observations from the study: Only 1 of 255 vaccine-induced clones from healthy vaccinees cross-reacted with common cold coronaviruses.

The germline V and J ends were trimmed by 7 bases and 7 bases, with 22 bases remaining between them. CDR1 and CDR2 (germline): SQVTM, ANQGSEA. This CDR3 has 14 residues. Expansion of antigen-specific CD4+ T cells with viral peptide pools was carried out by the ViraFEST assay before sequencing. Cultured cells yielded isolated CD4+ T cells after roughly 11 days. Vaccinated recipients, who were negative for nucleocapsid antibodies, had no history of SARS-CoV-2 infection. Researchers reported culturing 2 million to 2.5 million PBMC in each well, adding around 10 IU/ml IL-2 and approximately 10 ug/ml peptides. Measured with immunoSEQ multiplex PCR; TCRdb has only the in-frame clones, and not every one. The table lists about 71,000 clones, around 72% of them singletons.

The rearrangement joins TRBV29-1 to TRBJ1-1; D is unclear. This receptor was taken from a human donor who received a COVID-19 vaccine. The source was CD4+ T cells from PBMCs cultured with HCoV-OC43 spike peptides, collected before COVID-19 vaccination. Subset in this sample: HCoV-OC43 spike overlapping peptide pool stimulation. Here the CDR3 DNA reads TGCAGCGCTGTCGGTGGGATACAAAAGGGTGAAGCTTTCTTT. Translating it yields CSAVGGIQKGEAFF. Supplemented by reference TRBV29-1 and TRBJ1-1, the full variable domain reads SAVISQKPSRDICQRGTSLTIQCQVDSQVTMMFWYRQQPGQSLTLIATANQGSEATYESGFVIDKFPISRPNLTFSTLTVSNMSPEDSSIYLCSAVGGIQKGEAFFGQGTRLTVV.